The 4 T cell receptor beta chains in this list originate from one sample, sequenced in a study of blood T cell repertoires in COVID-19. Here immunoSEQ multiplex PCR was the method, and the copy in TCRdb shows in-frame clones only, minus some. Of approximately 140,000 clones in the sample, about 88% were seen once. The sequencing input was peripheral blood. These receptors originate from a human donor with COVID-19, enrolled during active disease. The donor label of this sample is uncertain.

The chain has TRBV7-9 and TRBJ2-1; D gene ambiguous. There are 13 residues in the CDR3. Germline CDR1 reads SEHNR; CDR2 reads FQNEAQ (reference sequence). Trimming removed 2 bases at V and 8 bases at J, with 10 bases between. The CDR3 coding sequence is TGTGCCAGCAGCTTACGCGAGTTTTATGAGCAGTTCTTC. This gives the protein CASSLREFYEQFF.

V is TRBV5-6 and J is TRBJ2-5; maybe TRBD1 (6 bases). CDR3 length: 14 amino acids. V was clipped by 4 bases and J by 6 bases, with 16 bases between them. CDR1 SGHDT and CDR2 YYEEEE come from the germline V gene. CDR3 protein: CASSRDNRAKTQYF. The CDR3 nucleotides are TGTGCCAGCAGCCGGGACAACCGGGCAAAGACCCAGTACTTC. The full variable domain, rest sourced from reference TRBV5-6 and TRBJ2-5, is DAGVTQSPTHLIKTRGQQVTLRCSPKSGHDTVSWYQQALGQGPQFIFQYYEEEERQRGNFPDRFSGHQFPNYSSELNVNALLLGDSALYLCASSRDNRAKTQYFGPGTRLLVL.

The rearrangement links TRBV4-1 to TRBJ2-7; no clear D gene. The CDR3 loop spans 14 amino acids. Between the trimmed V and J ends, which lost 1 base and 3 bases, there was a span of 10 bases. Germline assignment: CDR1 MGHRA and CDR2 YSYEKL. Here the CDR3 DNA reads TGCGCCAGCAGCCAAGGGCTCTTTGGCTACGAGCAGTACTTC. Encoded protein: CASSQGLFGYEQYF.

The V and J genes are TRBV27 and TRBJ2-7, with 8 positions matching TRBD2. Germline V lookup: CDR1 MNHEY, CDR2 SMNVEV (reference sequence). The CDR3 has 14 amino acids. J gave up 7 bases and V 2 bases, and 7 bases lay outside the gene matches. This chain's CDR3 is CASSLAGGLGEQYF. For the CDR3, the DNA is TGTGCCAGCAGTTTAGCGGGGGGACTTGGGGAGCAGTACTTC.